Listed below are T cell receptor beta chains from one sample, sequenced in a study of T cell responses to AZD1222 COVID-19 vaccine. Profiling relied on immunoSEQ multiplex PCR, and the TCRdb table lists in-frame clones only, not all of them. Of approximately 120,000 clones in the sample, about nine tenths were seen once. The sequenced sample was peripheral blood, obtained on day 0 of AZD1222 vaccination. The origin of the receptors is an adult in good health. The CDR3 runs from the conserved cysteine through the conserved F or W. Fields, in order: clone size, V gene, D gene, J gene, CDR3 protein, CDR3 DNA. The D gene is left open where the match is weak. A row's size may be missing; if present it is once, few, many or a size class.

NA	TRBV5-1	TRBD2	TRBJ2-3	CASSLELAGGPGTQYF	TGCGCCAGCAGCTTGGAGCTAGCGGGGGGCCCGGGGACGCAGTATTTT
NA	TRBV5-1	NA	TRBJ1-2	CASSLGSGAYGYTF	TGCGCCAGCAGCTTGGGGTCAGGGGCCTATGGCTACACCTTC
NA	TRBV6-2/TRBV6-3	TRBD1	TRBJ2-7	CASSYWGQGSYEQYF	TGTGCCAGCAGTTATTGGGGACAGGGGTCCTACGAGCAGTACTTC
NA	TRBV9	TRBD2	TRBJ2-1	CASSVDLRGGKDEQFF	TGTGCCAGCAGCGTTGATTTGCGGGGGGGCAAGGATGAGCAGTTCTTC
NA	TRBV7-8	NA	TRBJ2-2	CASSFNRGDTGELFF	TGTGCCAGCAGCTTTAATAGGGGTGACACCGGGGAGCTGTTTTTT
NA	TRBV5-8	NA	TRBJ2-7	CASRGVGNEQYF	TGTGCCAGCAGGGGAGTGGGGAACGAGCAGTACTTC
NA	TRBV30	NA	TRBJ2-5	CAWSVGGIQETQYF	TGTGCCTGGAGTGTAGGGGGAATCCAAGAGACCCAGTACTTC
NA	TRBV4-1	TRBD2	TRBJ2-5	CASSQVPLAGGETQYF	TGCGCCAGCAGCCAAGTTCCGCTAGCGGGTGGGGAGACCCAGTACTTC
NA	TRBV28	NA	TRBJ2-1	CASSLYGLGPAYEQFF	TGTGCCAGCAGTTTATATGGACTGGGGCCGGCCTATGAGCAGTTCTTC
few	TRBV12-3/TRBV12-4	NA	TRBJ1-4	CASSYGWEKLFF	TGTGCCAGCAGTTACGGGTGGGAAAAACTGTTTTTT
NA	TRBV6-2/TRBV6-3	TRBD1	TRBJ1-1	CASSYDRGWSTEAFF	TGTGCCAGCAGTTATGACAGGGGGTGGAGTACTGAAGCTTTCTTT
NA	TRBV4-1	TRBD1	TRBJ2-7	CASSQGGTGRGNEQYF	TGCGCCAGCAGCCAGGGGGGGACAGGGAGAGGTAACGAGCAGTACTTC
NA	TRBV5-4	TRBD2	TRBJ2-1	CASSPERGYYNEQFF	TGTGCCAGCAGCCCCGAGCGGGGGTACTACAATGAGCAGTTCTTC
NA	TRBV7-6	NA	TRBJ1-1	CASSWPTRGNTEAFF	TGTGCCAGCAGCTGGCCCACGCGGGGGAACACTGAAGCTTTCTTT
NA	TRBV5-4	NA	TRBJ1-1	CASSLDRREMDTEAFF	TGTGCCAGCAGCTTGGACCGGAGGGAAATGGACACTGAAGCTTTCTTT
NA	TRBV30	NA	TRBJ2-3	CAWSPPTVSTDTQYF	TGTGCCTGGAGCCCCCCGACAGTTTCCACAGATACGCAGTATTTT
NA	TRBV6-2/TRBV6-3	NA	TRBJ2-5	CASSPGTGTFQETQYF	TGTGCCAGCAGTCCGGGGACGGGCACCTTCCAAGAGACCCAGTACTTC
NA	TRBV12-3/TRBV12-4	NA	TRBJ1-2	CASSSGPSGGYTF	TGTGCCAGCAGTTCCGGGCCCTCGGGGGGCTACACCTTC
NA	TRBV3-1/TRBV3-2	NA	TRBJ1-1	CASKKDTEAFF	TGTGCCAGCAAGAAAGACACTGAAGCTTTCTTT
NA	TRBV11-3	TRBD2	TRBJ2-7	CASDDGCIGRLEQYF	TGTGCCAGCGATGACGGTTGTATCGGGAGGCTCGAGCAGTACTTC
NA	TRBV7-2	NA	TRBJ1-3	CASSLGQITGNTIYF	TGTGCCAGCAGCTTAGGCCAGATTACTGGAAACACCATATATTTT
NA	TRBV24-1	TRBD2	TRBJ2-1	CATSYSSGGVDEQFF	TGTGCCACCAGTTACTCGAGCGGGGGGGTCGATGAGCAGTTCTTC
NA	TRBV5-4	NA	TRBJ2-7	CASSLEQFNNEQYF	TGTGCCAGCAGCTTGGAACAGTTTAACAACGAGCAGTACTTC
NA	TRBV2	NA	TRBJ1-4	CASSDIRGGLFF	TGTGCCAGCAGTGATATTCGAGGAGGACTGTTTTTT
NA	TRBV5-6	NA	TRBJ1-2	CASSLRAGEGYGYTF	TGTGCCAGCAGCTTACGGGCAGGGGAGGGCTATGGCTACACCTTC
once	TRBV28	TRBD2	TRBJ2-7	CASSLGPGGPGNEQYF	TGTGCCAGCAGTTTAGGTCCGGGAGGGCCCGGTAACGAGCAGTACTTC
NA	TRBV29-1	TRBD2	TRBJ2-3	CSVGTSGGRTDTQYF	TGCAGCGTAGGGACTAGCGGGGGGCGCACAGATACGCAGTATTTT
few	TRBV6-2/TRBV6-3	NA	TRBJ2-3	CASSYRGIAQYF	TGTGCCAGCAGTTACCGGGGAATTGCGCAGTATTTT
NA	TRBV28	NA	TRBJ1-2	CASSLGTSGYTF	TGTGCCAGCAGTTTGGGGACGAGCGGCTACACCTTC
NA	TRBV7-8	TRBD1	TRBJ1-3	CASSSGGHTGNTIYF	TGTGCCAGCAGCTCAGGGGGCCACACTGGAAACACCATATATTTT
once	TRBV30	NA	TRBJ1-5	CAWSATRGGNQPQHF	TGTGCCTGGAGTGCAACAAGAGGCGGCAATCAGCCCCAGCATTTT
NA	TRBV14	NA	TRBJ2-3	CASSQDPRTAGTDTQYF	TGTGCCAGCAGCCAAGATCCTCGGACAGCGGGCACAGATACGCAGTATTTT
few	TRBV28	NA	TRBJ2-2	CATESWRRTNTGELFF	TGTGCCACCGAATCCTGGCGGAGGACGAACACCGGGGAGCTGTTTTTT
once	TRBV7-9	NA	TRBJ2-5	CASTKGGGGETQYF	TGTGCCAGCACCAAGGGGGGTGGCGGGGAGACCCAGTACTTC
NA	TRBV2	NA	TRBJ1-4	CASTSSGGTANEKLFF	TGTGCCAGCACCAGCAGTGGGGGGACGGCTAATGAAAAACTGTTTTTT